The 7 T cell receptor beta chains in this list originate from one sample, sequenced in a study of CD8 T cells in ankylosing spondylitis. TCRdb re-analysed the 5' RACE reads in MiXCR, keeping a single row per CDR3 protein. The sample comprises hundreds of thousands of distinct CDR3 sequences, 20% to 30% of which are singletons, and 6.6% rests with the top ten. Sequencing used blood, either unsorted or a sorted T cell fraction (not recorded which). These receptors originate from a male donor with ankylosing spondylitis or in good health (not recorded which).

The gene calls are TRBV20-1 and TRBJ2-7; no definite D call. Deletions cut 7 bases from V and 3 bases from J, with 10 bases between. There are 11 residues in the CDR3. Germline CDR1 reads DFQATT; CDR2 reads SNEGSKA (reference sequence). In nucleotides, the CDR3 is TGCAGTGGTAACCGAAACTACGAGCAGTACTTC. Translated, it gives CSGNRNYEQYF.

The table lists this clonotype with a few counts. This sequence joins TRBV20-1 and TRBJ2-1; D gene ambiguous. The CDR3 runs to 14 residues. Germline V gene data show CDR1 as DFQATT and CDR2 as SNEGSKA (reference sequence). The ends were cut back, 5 bases at V and 0 bases at J, with 11 bases in the middle. CDR3 in amino acids: CSAHSKSSYNEQFF. The CDR3 bases are TGCAGTGCTCATAGTAAAAGCTCCTACAATGAGCAGTTCTTC.

This clonotype was observed at least ten times. V usage is TRBV7-2 and J usage is TRBJ2-7, with a possible D match to TRBD2 (6 bases). Per germline, CDR1 SGHTA and CDR2 FQGNSA. This CDR3 comprises 14 residues. V shed 6 bases and J shed 3 bases, with 15 bases lying between them. CDR3 bases: TGTGCCAGCAGGACCGGGACTCTACGCTACGAGCAGTACTTC. Translation: CASRTGTLRYEQYF. The full variable domain, with the rest looked up from reference TRBV7-2 and TRBJ2-7, is GAGVSQSPSNKVTEKGKDVELRCDPISGHTALYWYRQSLGQGLEFLIYFQGNSAPDKSGLPSDRFSAERTGGSVSTLTIQRTQQEDSAVYLCASRTGTLRYEQYFGPGTRLTVT.

V and J are TRBV6-1 and TRBJ2-1; D possibly corresponds to TRBD1 (6 bases). The length of the CDR3 is 15 residues. Looked up from germline, CDR1 is MNHNS and CDR2 is SASEGT. V was shortened by 6 bases and J by 2 bases, with 14 bases between the two germline ends. The CDR3 DNA is TGTGCCAGCAGCCCTGGGGACACACCCTACAATGAGCAGTTCTTC. Amino acid sequence: CASSPGDTPYNEQFF.

The CDR3 is CSAPYPSSGRADTQYF. CDR3 DNA: TGCAGTGCTCCATACCCCAGTAGCGGGAGGGCAGATACGCAGTATTTT. The genes are TRBV20-1 and TRBJ2-3; 11 bases map to TRBD2. CDR1 and CDR2 (germline): DFQATT, SNEGSKA (reference sequence). The CDR3 runs 16 residues. V trimming: 5 bases; J trimming: 4 bases; junction bases outside the gene matches: 11.

This clonotype was picked up many times. This chain links TRBV7-2 with TRBJ2-3, with 7 positions matching TRBD2. Losses at the gene ends were 2 bases for V and 1 base for J; bases not matched to a gene: 3. CDR1 SGHTA and CDR2 FQGNSA come from the germline V gene. CDR3 length: 15 amino acids. The CDR3 DNA is TGTGCCAGCAGCTTATCCGCGGGGGGCACAGATACGCAGTATTTT. As protein: CASSLSAGGTDTQYF.

The rearrangement uses TRBV20-1 and TRBJ2-3; unclear D gene. V was shortened by 5 bases and J by 2 bases, with 17 bases between the two germline ends. The V gene's germline CDR1 is DFQATT and CDR2 SNEGSKA (reference sequence). CDR3 length: 15 residues. The CDR3 sequence: CSAPVLGVTTDTQYF. DNA of the CDR3: TGCAGTGCTCCTGTCTTGGGCGTGACCACAGATACGCAGTATTTT.